One sample yielded the 24 T cell receptor beta chains listed below, sequenced in a study of T cells of healthy individuals. TCRdb itself ran the 5' RACE reads through MiXCR, one entry per CDR3 protein. The table lists around 79,000 distinct CDR3 sequences, about 5% of them singletons. The source is a female donor in good health.

Many counts were recorded for this clonotype. The CDR3 loop reads CAISEVTGGNEKLFF. CDR3 coding DNA: TGTGCCATCAGTGAGGTGACAGGGGGTAATGAAAAACTGTTTTTT. This chain links TRBV10-3 with TRBJ1-4; 9 bases line up with TRBD1. The V gene's germline CDR1 is ENHRY and CDR2 SYGVKD. CDR3 length: 15 residues. V trimming: 2 bases; J trimming: 4 bases; junction bases outside the gene matches: 2.

This clonotype was detected ten times or more. The chain links TRBV29-1 to TRBJ2-3; 8 bases are a match to TRBD1. Looked up from germline, CDR1 is SQVTM and CDR2 is ANQGSEA. Germline trimming cut 2 bases from V and 10 bases from J; bases unmatched to any gene: 5. The CDR3 spans 12 residues. The CDR3 sequence is CSVELPGQAQYF. DNA for the CDR3: TGCAGCGTTGAATTACCGGGACAGGCGCAGTATTTT.

This clonotype was recorded many times. The chain has TRBV4-1 and TRBJ1-5, with D tentatively TRBD1 (5 bases). V lost 4 bases, J lost 6 bases, and 13 bases lay in between. Germline V lookup: CDR1 MGHRA, CDR2 YSYEKL. The CDR3 has 14 amino acids. CDR3 residues: CASSLRGEGQPQHF. CDR3 nucleotide sequence: TGCGCCAGCAGCCTTAGGGGAGAGGGTCAGCCCCAGCATTTT.

V gene TRBV28 combines with J gene TRBJ2-7, with D possibly called TRBD1 or TRBD2 (6 bases each). V was clipped by 7 bases and J by 5 bases, with 18 bases between them. The CDR3 is 14 residues long. Per the germline V gene, CDR1 is MDHEN and CDR2 is SYDVKM. CDR3 region: CASTPGARIHEQYF. CDR3 DNA: TGTGCCAGCACCCCGGGGGCCCGAATCCACGAGCAGTACTTC. The variable domain in full, with the rest retrieved from reference TRBV28 and TRBJ2-7, is DVKVTQSSRYLVKRTGEKVFLECVQDMDHENMFWYRQDPGLGLRLIYFSYDVKMKEKGDIPEGYSVSREKKERFSLILESASTNQTSMYLCASTPGARIHEQYFGPGTRLTVT.

The table lists this clonotype with many counts. The rearrangement joins TRBV20-1 to TRBJ2-1; D call uncertain. CDR1 and CDR2 (germline): DFQATT, SNEGSKA (reference sequence). V lost 2 bases and J lost 6, with 17 bases in between. The CDR3 runs to 15 residues. The CDR3 nucleotides are TGCAGTGCTAGACCTGTAGCCAGGATTGTCAATGAGCAGTTCTTC. It codes for CSARPVARIVNEQFF.

V gene TRBV5-1 combines with J gene TRBJ2-2; tentatively, D is TRBD2 (6 bases). The CDR3 sequence is 18 residues long. Germline CDR1 and CDR2: SGHRS and YFSETQ. Trimming cost V 3 bases and J 6 bases, with 24 bases left between them. This CDR3 reads CASSSQPLGGMAAGELFF. The DNA of the CDR3 is TGCGCCAGCAGCTCCCAACCCCTGGGGGGTATGGCGGCCGGGGAGCTGTTTTTT. Complete variable domain (other parts from reference TRBV5-1 and TRBJ2-2): KAGVTQTPRYLIKTRGQQVTLSCSPISGHRSVSWYQQTPGQGLQFLFEYFSETQRNKGNFPGRFSGRQFSNSRSEMNVSTLELGDSALYLCASSSQPLGGMAAGELFFGEGSRLTVL.

This clonotype was counted at least ten times. The gene calls are TRBV5-5 and TRBJ2-7, with 9 bases lining up with TRBD2. V gave up 3 bases and J gave up 2 bases; unmatched junction bases: 15. The CDR3 has 18 amino acids. Germline CDR1 reads SGHKS; CDR2 reads YYEKEE (reference sequence). The CDR3 protein is CASSSPGAGGPLTYEQYF. The CDR3 bases are TGTGCCAGCAGCTCCCCCGGGGCGGGAGGGCCTCTAACCTACGAGCAGTACTTC.

This clonotype was counted a few times. CDR3: CASSYTPAGTYEQYF. The CDR3, as DNA: TGTGCCAGCAGTTATACCCCAGCGGGGACCTACGAGCAGTACTTC. This sequence joins TRBV6-2 or TRBV6-3 and TRBJ2-7; TRBD2 aligns across 7 bases. V shed 3 bases, J shed 2 bases, and the junction held 7 bases outside the gene matches. The CDR3 loop spans 15 amino acids. Germline CDR1 and CDR2: MNHEY and SVGEGT.

This clonotype was observed many times. This chain links TRBV28 with TRBJ2-3; TRBD1 agrees at 9 bases. This CDR3 contains 14 residues. Trimming at V came to 6 bases and at J to 5 bases, leaving 6 bases not matched to a gene. Germline CDR1 MDHEN, CDR2 SYDVKM. The CDR3 nucleotides are TGTGCCAGCAGGGTACAGGGGGCACAAGATACGCAGTATTTT. This encodes CASRVQGAQDTQYF.

This clonotype was picked up a small number of times. The V gene is TRBV3-1, the J gene TRBJ2-5; D is undetermined. The CDR3 has 12 amino acids. The germline V and J ends were trimmed by 3 bases and 4 bases, with 6 bases remaining between them. CDR1 LGHDT and CDR2 YNNKEL come from the germline V gene (reference sequence). CDR3 in DNA: TGTGCCAGCAGCCACCCAACAGAGACCCAGTACTTC. It yields the protein CASSHPTETQYF.

This clonotype has only a few counts. This rearrangement joins TRBV7-9 to TRBJ1-5; 8 bases are a match to TRBD1. V lost 4 bases to trimming and J lost 0 bases; unmatched junction nucleotides: 5. CDR1 is SEHNR and CDR2 is FQNEAQ in the germline V gene (reference sequence). The length of the CDR3 is 16 residues. The CDR3 loop reads CASSSGQGDSNQPQHF. The CDR3 DNA follows: TGTGCCAGCAGCTCTGGACAGGGTGATAGCAATCAGCCCCAGCATTTT.

This clonotype has a count of ten or more. This rearrangement joins TRBV7-9 to TRBJ2-5, with no clear D. Between the trimmed V and J ends, which lost 3 bases and 1 base, there was a span of 0 bases. CDR1 is SEHNR and CDR2 is FQNEAQ in the germline V gene (reference sequence). CDR3 size: 11 residues. CDR3 DNA: TGTGCCAGCAGCTTCCAAGAGACCCAGTACTTC. Translating it yields CASSFQETQYF.

This clonotype has ten or more counts. The chain links TRBV6-5 to TRBJ2-3; D is ambiguous. Germline assignment: CDR1 MNHEY and CDR2 SVGAGI. With 2 bases removed from V and 0 bases from J, the gap between germline ends came to 3 bases. CDR3 length: 13 residues. CDR3 nucleotide sequence: TGTGCCAGCAGTTACGATAGCACAGATACGCAGTATTTT. Translation gives CASSYDSTDTQYF.

The sample holds many counts of this clonotype. V and J are TRBV28 and TRBJ1-4; weak D call: TRBD1 (6 bases). Germline V CDR1 and CDR2: MDHEN, SYDVKM. Between the trimmed V and J ends, which lost 6 bases and 8 bases, there was a span of 16 bases. CDR3 size: 14 residues. In DNA form, the CDR3 reads TGTGCCAGCAGGCGGGACACCGGAGGAGAAAAACTGTTTTTT. Protein sequence: CASRRDTGGEKLFF.

This clonotype was counted between two and nine times. The chain carries TRBV7-9 and TRBJ2-7; possibly TRBD1 or TRBD2 for D (7 bases each). This CDR3 comprises 14 residues. Trimming took 4 bases from V and 3 from J, leaving 13 bases between them. CDR1 SEHNR and CDR2 FQNEAQ come from the germline V gene (reference sequence). The CDR3 DNA reads as TGTGCCAGCAGCTCGTCAGGGGGGGGCTACGAGCAGTACTTC. Translated, it gives CASSSSGGGYEQYF.

A word on this clonotype: At one end, the junction sequence differs from germline, possibly due to a read error. The chain uses TRBV7-8 and TRBJ2-7; TRBD1 matches 8 bases. Per germline, CDR1 SGHVS and CDR2 FQNEAQ. This CDR3 is built from 14 residues. CDR3 amino acids: CASTSWPGTGDNFF. CDR3 nucleotides: TGTGCCAGCACCTCTTGGCCCGGGACAGGCGATAATTTTTTC.

This clonotype was seen ten or more times. J is TRBJ2-5 and V is TRBV27, with 11 bases aligning to TRBD2. J was trimmed by 5 bases and V by 5 bases; bases with no gene match: 7. CDR1 and CDR2 from the germline V gene are MNHEY and SMNVEV (reference sequence). CDR3 length equals 15 residues. The CDR3 spells CASSIAGGRSETQYF. The CDR3 DNA reads TGTGCCAGCAGTATAGCGGGAGGGCGATCGGAGACCCAGTACTTC.

In this sample, this clonotype turned up many times. This rearrangement joins TRBV29-1 to TRBJ1-1; no clear D. The V gene's germline CDR1 is SQVTM and CDR2 ANQGSEA. V dropped 5 bases and J dropped 1 base, with 5 bases sitting between them. The CDR3 has 11 residues. CDR3 coding DNA: TGCAGCGTTTCCCAGAACACTGAAGCTTTCTTT. It codes for CSVSQNTEAFF.

The V call is TRBV6-2 or TRBV6-3, the J call TRBJ1-2; the D is unclear. The V and J ends lost 7 bases and 3 bases respectively, with 12 bases between them. Germline-derived CDR1 and CDR2 are MNHEY and SVGEGT. CDR3 length: 13 residues. Written as DNA, the CDR3 is TGTGCCAGCATGGAAGGAACCTACTATGGCTACACCTTC. It is translated as CASMEGTYYGYTF.

This clonotype appeared many times. The rearrangement joins TRBV6-5 to TRBJ2-3; no reliable D call. Trimming shortened V by 5 bases and J by 1 base, and 16 bases separated the two germline ends. The CDR3 is 16 residues long. Per the germline V gene, CDR1 is MNHEY and CDR2 is SVGAGI. CDR3 region: CASSATQVVRTDTQYF. The DNA for the CDR3 is TGTGCCAGCAGTGCGACCCAAGTTGTGCGCACAGATACGCAGTATTTT.

This clonotype was observed a few times. The V call is TRBV15, the J call TRBJ2-1; 15 nucleotides align to TRBD2. This CDR3 comprises 13 residues. V shed 7 bases, J shed 15 bases, and the junction held 7 bases outside the gene matches. Germline-derived CDR1 and CDR2 are LNHNV and YYDKDF (reference sequence). The CDR3 region has the DNA TGTGCCACCACGGGACTAGCGGGAGGTACTCTGTTCTTC. This encodes CATTGLAGGTLFF.

Many counts were recorded for this clonotype. The chain carries TRBV7-9 and TRBJ2-2; 9 bases are shared with TRBD1. There are 16 residues in the CDR3. The junction had 7 bases not matched to a gene; V was cut back by 3 bases and J by 5 bases. Germline CDR1 SEHNR, CDR2 FQNEAQ (reference sequence). CDR3 residues: CASSFGQGKITGELFF. The CDR3 DNA follows: TGTGCCAGCAGCTTTGGACAGGGGAAGATTACCGGGGAGCTGTTTTTT.

This clonotype was recorded at least ten times. The V and J genes are TRBV2 and TRBJ2-5; D may correspond to TRBD1 or TRBD2 (5 bases each). Deletions cut 6 bases from V and 1 base from J, with 9 bases between. Germline V lookup: CDR1 SNHLY, CDR2 FYNNEI. CDR3 length equals 13 residues. In DNA form, the CDR3 reads TGTGCCAGCAGAACTGGGGGCCAAGAGACCCAGTACTTC. It translates to CASRTGGQETQYF.

This clonotype appeared a few times. The CDR3 loop reads CASSPRAENQPQHF. In nucleotides, the CDR3 is TGTGCCAGCTCACCACGGGCCGAAAATCAGCCCCAGCATTTT. The rearrangement uses TRBV18 and TRBJ1-5; unclear D gene. There are 14 residues in the CDR3. Germline loops: CDR1 KGHSH, CDR2 LQKENI. V was clipped by 1 base and J by 4 bases, with 8 bases between them.